The clone carrying this TCR beta chain was detected a few times. This sample was included in a study of blood T cell repertoires in COVID-19. The data were produced by immunoSEQ multiplex PCR, yet TCRdb's version contains in-frame clones alone and is incomplete. The sample contains approximately 220,000 clones, around 85% of which appear only once. Deletions cut 2 bases from V and 0 bases from J, with 17 bases between. This CDR3 is built from 18 residues. CDR1 is GTSNPN and CDR2 is SVGIG in the germline V gene (reference sequence). The V and J genes are TRBV30 and TRBJ1-6; D is possibly TRBD1 (6 bases). The sequenced sample was PBMCs or T cells enriched from blood (not recorded which). The origin of this receptor is a woman aged 40 to 50 with acute COVID-19. The CDR3 protein is CAWSFRQAISSYNSPLHF. As DNA, the CDR3 is TGTGCCTGGAGTTTTAGACAGGCAATAAGCTCCTATAATTCACCCCTCCACTTT.